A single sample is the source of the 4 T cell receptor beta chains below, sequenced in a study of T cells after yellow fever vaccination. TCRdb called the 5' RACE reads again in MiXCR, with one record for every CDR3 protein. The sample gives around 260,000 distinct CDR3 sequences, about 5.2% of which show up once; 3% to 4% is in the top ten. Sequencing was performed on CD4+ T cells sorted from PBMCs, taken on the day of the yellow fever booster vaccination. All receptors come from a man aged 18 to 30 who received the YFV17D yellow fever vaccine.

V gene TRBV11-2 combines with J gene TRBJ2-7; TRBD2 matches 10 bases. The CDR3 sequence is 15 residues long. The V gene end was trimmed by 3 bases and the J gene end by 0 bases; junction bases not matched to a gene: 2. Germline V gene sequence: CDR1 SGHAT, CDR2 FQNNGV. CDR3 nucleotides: TGTGCCAGCAGCTTTAGCGGGGGGAGCTCCTACGAGCAGTACTTC. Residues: CASSFSGGSSYEQYF.

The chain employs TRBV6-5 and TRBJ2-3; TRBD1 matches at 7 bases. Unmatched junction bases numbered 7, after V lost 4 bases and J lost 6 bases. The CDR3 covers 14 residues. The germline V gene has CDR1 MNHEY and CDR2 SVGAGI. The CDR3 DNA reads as TGTGCCAGCAGTTGGGACAGCCCCGGGGATACGCAGTATTTT. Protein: CASSWDSPGDTQYF.

CDR3 sequence: CASSLSGGMGTGELFF. CDR3 sequence (DNA): TGTGCCAGCAGTTTATCGGGGGGCATGGGGACCGGGGAGCTGTTTTTT. The chain recombines TRBV28 with TRBJ2-2; TRBD2 might be the D (7 bases). This CDR3 is 16 amino acids long. V was clipped by 1 base and J by 5 bases, with 14 bases between them. Germline values: CDR1 MDHEN, CDR2 SYDVKM.

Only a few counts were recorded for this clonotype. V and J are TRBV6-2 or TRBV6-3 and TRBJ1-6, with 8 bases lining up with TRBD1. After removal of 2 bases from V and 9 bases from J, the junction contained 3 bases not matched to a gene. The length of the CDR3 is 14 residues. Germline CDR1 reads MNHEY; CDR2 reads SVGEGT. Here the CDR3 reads CASSYQGASSPLHF. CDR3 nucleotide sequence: TGTGCCAGCAGTTACCAGGGGGCATCTTCACCCCTCCACTTT.